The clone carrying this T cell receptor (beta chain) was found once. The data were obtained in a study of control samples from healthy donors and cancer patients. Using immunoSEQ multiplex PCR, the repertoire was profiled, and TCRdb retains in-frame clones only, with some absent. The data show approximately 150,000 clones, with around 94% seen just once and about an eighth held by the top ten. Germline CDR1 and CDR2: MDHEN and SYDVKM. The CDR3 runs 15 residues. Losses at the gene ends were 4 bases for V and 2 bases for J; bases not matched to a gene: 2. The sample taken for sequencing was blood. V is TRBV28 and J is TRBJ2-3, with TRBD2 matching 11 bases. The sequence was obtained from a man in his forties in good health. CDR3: CASSWGLAATDTQYF. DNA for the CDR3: TGTGCCAGCAGTTGGGGACTAGCGGCCACAGATACGCAGTATTTT.